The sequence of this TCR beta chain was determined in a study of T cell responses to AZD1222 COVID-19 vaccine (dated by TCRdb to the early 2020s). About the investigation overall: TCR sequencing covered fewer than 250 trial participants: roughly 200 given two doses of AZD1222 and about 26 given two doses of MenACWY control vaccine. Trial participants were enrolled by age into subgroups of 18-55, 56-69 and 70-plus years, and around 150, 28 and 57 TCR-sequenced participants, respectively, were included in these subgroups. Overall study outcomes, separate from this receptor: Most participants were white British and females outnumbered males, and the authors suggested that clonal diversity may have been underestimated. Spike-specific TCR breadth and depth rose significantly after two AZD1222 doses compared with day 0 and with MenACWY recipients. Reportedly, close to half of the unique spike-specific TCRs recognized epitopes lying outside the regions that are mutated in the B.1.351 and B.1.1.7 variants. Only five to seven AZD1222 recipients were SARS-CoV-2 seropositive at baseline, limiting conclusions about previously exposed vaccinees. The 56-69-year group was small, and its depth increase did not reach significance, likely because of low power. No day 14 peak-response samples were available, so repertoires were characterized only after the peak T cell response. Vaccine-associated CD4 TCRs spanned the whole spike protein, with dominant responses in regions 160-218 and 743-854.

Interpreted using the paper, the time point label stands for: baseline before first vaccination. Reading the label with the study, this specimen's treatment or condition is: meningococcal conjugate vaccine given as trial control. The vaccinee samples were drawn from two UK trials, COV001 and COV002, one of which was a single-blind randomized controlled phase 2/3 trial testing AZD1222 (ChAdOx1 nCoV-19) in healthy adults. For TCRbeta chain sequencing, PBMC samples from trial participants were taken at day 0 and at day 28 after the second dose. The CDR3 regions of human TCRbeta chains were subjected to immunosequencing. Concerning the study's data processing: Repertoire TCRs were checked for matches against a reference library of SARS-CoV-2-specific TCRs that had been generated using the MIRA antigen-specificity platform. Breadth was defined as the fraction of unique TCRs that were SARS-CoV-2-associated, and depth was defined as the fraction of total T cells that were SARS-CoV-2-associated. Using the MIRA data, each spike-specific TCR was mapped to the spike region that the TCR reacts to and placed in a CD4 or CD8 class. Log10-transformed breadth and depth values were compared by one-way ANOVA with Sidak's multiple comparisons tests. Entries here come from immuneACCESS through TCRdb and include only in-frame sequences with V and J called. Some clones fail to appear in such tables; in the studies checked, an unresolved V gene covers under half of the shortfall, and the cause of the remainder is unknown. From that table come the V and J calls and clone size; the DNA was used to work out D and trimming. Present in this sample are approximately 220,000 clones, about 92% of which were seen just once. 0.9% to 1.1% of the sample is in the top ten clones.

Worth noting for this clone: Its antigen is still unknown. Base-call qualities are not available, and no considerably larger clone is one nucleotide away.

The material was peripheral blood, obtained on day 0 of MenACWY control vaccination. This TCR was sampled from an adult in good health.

The bases are TGTGCCAGCAGTGTCGGCAGGGGGAAGGATTCACCCCTCCACTTT. Its protein is CASSVGRGKDSPLHF. Recombination joined TRBV6-4 with TRBJ1-6; a stretch of 7 junction bases matches TRBD1. V loses 4 bases at its end and J loses 8 bases; junction bases beyond the gene matches: 8. The CDR3 runs 15 residues from the cysteine to the phenylalanine. The entry retains the CDR3 DNA only, 45 bases that are in frame from base 1. The CDR1 and CDR2 encoded by the germline V gene are MRHNA and SNTAGT.